This T cell receptor beta chain came from a study of blood T cell repertoires in COVID-19. The CDR3 loop spans 16 amino acids. Trimming left V 4 bases short and J 0 bases short, with 12 bases between. Germline-derived CDR1 and CDR2 are LNHDA and SQIVND (reference sequence). Study members were between about 18 and 100 years old and lived in 24 US regions. Cohort placement rested on clinical history that participants reported themselves. Source study methods: Amplification of reference gene primers was used by the study to estimate nucleated cell counts. Some clones are missing from TCRdb's copy, which holds only in-frame ones; the method was immunoSEQ multiplex PCR. V and J calls and clone size come straight from that table; D and trimming were deduced from the DNA. The data show over 200,000 clones, about 84% seen once.

The TCR originated in a man between 60 and 75 years old who had recovered from COVID-19. This chain joins TRBV19 and TRBJ2-2; possible D gene TRBD2, 6 bases. The sequencing sample was made of PBMCs or T cells enriched from blood (not recorded which). DNA for the CDR3: TGTGCCAGTAGTACCCCGACTAGGTCGAACACCGGGGAGCTGTTTTTT. It translates to CASSTPTRSNTGELFF.